This T cell receptor beta chain was sequenced in a study of T cell responses to AZD1222 COVID-19 vaccine. Study findings and constraints: Mostly white British, mostly female donors; authors suggested clonal diversity may be underestimated. Targeting of unmutated variant regions was reportedly seen in nearly half of spike-specific TCRs. Spike-specific TCR depth and breadth grew after two AZD1222 doses.

V shed 1 base and J shed 4 bases, with 10 bases lying between them. This CDR3 contains 14 residues. The germline V gene encodes CDR1 SGHVS and CDR2 FQNEAQ. Here immunoSEQ multiplex PCR was the method, and the copy in TCRdb shows in-frame clones only, minus some. The sample lists around 170,000 clones; around 88% were seen once. Doses given second, at about 4 or about 12 weeks, were pooled. With respect to this clone: Antigen unknown.

The chain employs TRBV7-8 and TRBJ1-2; D remains ambiguous. Specimen: peripheral blood, collected 28 days after the second AZD1222 dose. The receptor comes from an adult who received the AZD1222 COVID-19 vaccine. The CDR3 here is CASSLGTIGYGYTF. CDR3 nucleotide sequence: TGTGCCAGCAGCTTAGGAACAATTGGCTATGGCTACACCTTC.